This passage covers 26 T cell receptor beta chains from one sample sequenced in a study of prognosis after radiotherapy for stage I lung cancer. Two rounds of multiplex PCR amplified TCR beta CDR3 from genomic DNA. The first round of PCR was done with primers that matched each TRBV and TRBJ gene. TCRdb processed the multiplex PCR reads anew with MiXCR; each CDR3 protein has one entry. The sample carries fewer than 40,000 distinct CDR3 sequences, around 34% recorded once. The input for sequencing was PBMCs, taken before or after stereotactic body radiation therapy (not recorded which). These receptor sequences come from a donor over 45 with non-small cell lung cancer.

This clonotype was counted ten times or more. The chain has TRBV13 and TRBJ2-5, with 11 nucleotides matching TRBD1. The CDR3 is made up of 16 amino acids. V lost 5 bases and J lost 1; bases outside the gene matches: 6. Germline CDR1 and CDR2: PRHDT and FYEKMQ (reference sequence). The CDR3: CASSRRDRGVQETQYF. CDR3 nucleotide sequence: TGTGCCAGCAGCCGCCGGGACAGGGGGGTCCAAGAGACCCAGTACTTC.

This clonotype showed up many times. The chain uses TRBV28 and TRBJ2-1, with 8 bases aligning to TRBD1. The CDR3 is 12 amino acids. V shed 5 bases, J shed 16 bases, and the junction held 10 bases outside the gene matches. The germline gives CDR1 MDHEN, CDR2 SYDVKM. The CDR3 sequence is CASSIYGTGLFF. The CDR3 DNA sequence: TGTGCCAGCAGTATCTACGGGACAGGACTTTTCTTC.

CDR3: CASSDSRAGVVRNGELFF. CDR3 DNA: TGTGCCAGCAGCGACTCTCGGGCGGGAGTAGTTCGTAACGGGGAGCTGTTTTTT. V gene TRBV7-9 combines with J gene TRBJ2-2; 7 nucleotides line up with TRBD2. V dropped 5 bases and J dropped 7; count of bases not matched to a gene: 19. Germline loops: CDR1 SEHNR, CDR2 FQNEAQ (reference sequence). The CDR3 length is 18 residues.

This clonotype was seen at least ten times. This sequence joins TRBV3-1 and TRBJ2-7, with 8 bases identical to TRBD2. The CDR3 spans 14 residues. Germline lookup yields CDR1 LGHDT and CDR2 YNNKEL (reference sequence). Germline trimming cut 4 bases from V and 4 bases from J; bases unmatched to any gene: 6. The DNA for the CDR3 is TGTGCCAGCAGCCCAGCGGGGGCGAGATACGAGCAGTACTTC. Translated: CASSPAGARYEQYF.

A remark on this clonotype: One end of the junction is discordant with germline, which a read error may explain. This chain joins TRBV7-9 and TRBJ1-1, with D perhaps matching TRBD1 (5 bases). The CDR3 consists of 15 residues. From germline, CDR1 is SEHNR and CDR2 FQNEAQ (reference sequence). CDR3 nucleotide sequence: TGTGCCAGCAGCACGGGACGCGGGGTGAACACTGAGGCTTTCTTT. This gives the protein CASSTGRGVNTEAFF.

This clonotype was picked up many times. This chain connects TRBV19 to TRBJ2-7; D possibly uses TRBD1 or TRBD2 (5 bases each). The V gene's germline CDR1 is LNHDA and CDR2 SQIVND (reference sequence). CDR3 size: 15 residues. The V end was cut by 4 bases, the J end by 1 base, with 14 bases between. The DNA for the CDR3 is TGTGCCAGTAGTACGACGCTGGGGGTATCCTACGAGCAGTACTTC. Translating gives CASSTTLGVSYEQYF. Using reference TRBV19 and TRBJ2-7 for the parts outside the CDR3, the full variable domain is DGGITQSPKYLFRKEGQNVTLSCEQNLNHDAMYWYRQDPGQGLRLIYYSQIVNDFQKGDIAEGYSVSREKKESFPLTVTSAQKNPTAFYLCASSTTLGVSYEQYFGPGTRLTVT.

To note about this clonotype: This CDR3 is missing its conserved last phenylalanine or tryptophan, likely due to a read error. The DNA of the CDR3 is TGTGCCAGCAGTGGGACTAGCGGGACGGGTGGGGCCAACGTCCTGACTTCC. Encoded protein: CASSGTSGTGGANVLTS. This chain links TRBV6-8 with TRBJ2-6; 13 nucleotides agree with TRBD2. Germline CDR1 reads MNHGY; CDR2 reads SAAAGT. The CDR3 is made up of 17 amino acids. V lost 5 bases to trimming and J lost 3 bases; unmatched junction nucleotides: 4.

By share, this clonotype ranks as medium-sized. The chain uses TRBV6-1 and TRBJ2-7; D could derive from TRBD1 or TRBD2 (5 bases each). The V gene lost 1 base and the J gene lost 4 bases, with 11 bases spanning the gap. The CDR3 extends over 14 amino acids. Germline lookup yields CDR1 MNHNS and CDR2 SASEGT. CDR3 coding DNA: TGTGCCAGCAGTGAAGGGGACCGCTGGTACGAGCAGTACTTC. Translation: CASSEGDRWYEQYF.

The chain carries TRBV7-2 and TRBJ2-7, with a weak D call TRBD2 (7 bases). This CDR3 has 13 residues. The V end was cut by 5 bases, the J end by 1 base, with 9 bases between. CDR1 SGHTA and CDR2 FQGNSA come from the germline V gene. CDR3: CASSRGGSYEQYF. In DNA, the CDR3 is TGTGCCAGCAGCAGGGGGGGGTCCTACGAGCAGTACTTC.

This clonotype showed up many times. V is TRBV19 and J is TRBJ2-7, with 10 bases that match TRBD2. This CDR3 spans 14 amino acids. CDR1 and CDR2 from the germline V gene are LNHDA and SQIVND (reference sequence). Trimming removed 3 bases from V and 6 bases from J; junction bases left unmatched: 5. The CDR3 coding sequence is TGTGCCAGTAGTATCCTAGCGGGAGTCGGCGAGCAGTACTTC. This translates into CASSILAGVGEQYF.

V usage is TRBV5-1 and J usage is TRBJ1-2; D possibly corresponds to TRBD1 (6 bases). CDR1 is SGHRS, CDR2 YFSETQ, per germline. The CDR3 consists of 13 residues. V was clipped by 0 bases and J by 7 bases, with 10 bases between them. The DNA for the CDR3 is TGCGCCAGCAGCTTGGAAGGGGGTCGTGGCTACACCTTC. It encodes CASSLEGGRGYTF.

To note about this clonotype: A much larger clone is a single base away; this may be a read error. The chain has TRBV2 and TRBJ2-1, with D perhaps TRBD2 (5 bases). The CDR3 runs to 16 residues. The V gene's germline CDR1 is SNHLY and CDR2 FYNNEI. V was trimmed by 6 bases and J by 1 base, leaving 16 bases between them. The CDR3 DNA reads TGTGCCAGCAGCGCGAGGACTTGCGGGTCCTACAATGAGCAGTTCTTC. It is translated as CASSARTCGSYNEQFF.

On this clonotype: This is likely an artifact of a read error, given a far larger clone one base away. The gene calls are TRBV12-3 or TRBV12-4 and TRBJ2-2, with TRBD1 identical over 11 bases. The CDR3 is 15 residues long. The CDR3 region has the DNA TGTGCCATCAGTTTGTGGGACAGGGGGGAAGGGGAGCTGTTTTTT. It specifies CAISLWDRGEGELFF.

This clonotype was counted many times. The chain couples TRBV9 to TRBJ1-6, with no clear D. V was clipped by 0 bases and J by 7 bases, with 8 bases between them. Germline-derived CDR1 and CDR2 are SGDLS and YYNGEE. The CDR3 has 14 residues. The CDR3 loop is CASSVGQPNSPLHF. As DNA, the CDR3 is TGTGCCAGCAGCGTAGGCCAGCCCAATTCACCCCTCCACTTT.

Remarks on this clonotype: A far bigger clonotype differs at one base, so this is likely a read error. This CDR3 reads CASSLGYRGGNQPQHF. The CDR3 coding sequence is TGTGCCAGCAGCTTAGGTTACAGGGGCGGCAATCAGCCCCAGCATTTT. The chain is built from TRBV11-2 and TRBJ1-5; 7 bases line up with TRBD1. The CDR3 runs 16 residues. V was clipped by 1 base and J by 2 bases; unmatched bases: 5. Per germline, CDR1 SGHAT and CDR2 FQNNGV.

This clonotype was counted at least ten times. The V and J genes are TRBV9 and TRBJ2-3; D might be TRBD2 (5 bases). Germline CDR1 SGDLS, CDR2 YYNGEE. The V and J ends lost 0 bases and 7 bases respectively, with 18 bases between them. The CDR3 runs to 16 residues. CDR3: CASSVGGFPRANTQYF. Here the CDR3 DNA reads TGTGCCAGCAGCGTAGGTGGCTTTCCGCGGGCTAATACGCAGTATTTT. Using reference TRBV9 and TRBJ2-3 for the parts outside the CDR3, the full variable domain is DSGVTQTPKHLITATGQRVTLRCSPRSGDLSVYWYQQSLDQGLQFLIQYYNGEERAKGNILERFSAQQFPDLHSELNLSSLELGDSALYFCASSVGGFPRANTQYFGPGTRLTVL.

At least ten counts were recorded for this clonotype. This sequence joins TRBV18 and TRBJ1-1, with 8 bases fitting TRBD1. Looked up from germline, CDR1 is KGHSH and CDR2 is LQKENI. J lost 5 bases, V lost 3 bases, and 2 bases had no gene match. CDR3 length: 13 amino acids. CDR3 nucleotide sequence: TGTGCCAGCTCACCGGACAGGGTAACTGAAGCTTTCTTT. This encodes CASSPDRVTEAFF.

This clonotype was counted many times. The CDR3 sequence: CASSRTLAGTAHEQYF. The CDR3 DNA reads TGTGCCAGTAGTAGGACCCTAGCGGGGACAGCCCACGAGCAGTACTTC. This sequence joins TRBV19 and TRBJ2-7; 9 nucleotides line up with TRBD2. The J segment lost 5 bases and the V segment lost 4 bases, leaving 12 bases of the junction unmatched. Germline CDR1 reads LNHDA; CDR2 reads SQIVND (reference sequence). This CDR3 has 16 amino acids.

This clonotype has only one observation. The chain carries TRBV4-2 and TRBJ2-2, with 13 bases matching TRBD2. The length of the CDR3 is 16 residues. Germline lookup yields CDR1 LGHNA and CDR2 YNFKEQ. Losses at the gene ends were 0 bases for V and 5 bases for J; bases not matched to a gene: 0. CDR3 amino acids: CASSQEGLAGTGELFF. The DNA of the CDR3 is TGTGCCAGCAGCCAAGAGGGACTAGCGGGGACCGGGGAGCTGTTTTTT.

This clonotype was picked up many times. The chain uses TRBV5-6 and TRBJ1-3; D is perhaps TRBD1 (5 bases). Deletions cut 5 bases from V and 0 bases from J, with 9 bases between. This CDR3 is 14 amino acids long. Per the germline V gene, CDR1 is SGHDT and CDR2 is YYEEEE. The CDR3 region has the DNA TGTGCCAGCAGTTGGACACTCTCTGGAAACACCATATATTTT. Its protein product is CASSWTLSGNTIYF.

The CDR3 protein is CASSLGQADEQYF. The CDR3, as DNA: TGTGCCAGCAGCTTAGGGCAGGCGGACGAGCAGTACTTC. The chain combines TRBV11-3 with TRBJ2-7; D unresolved. The CDR3 loop spans 13 amino acids. Germline CDR1 is SGHNT and CDR2 is YENEEA. Between the trimmed V and J ends, which lost 1 base and 5 bases, there was a span of 9 bases.

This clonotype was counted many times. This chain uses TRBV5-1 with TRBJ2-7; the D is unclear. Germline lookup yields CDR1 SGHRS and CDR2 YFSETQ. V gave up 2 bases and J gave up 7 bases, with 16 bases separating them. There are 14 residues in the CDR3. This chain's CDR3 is CASSLGSIGGEQYF. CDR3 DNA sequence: TGCGCCAGCAGCTTAGGGTCAATCGGTGGTGAGCAGTACTTC.

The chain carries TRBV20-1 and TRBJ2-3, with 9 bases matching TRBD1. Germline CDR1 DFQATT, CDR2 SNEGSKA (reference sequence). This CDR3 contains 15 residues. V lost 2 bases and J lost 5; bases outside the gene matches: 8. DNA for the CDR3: TGCAGTGCTAGAAACCACAGGGGGCGGGTAGATACGCAGTATTTT. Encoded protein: CSARNHRGRVDTQYF.

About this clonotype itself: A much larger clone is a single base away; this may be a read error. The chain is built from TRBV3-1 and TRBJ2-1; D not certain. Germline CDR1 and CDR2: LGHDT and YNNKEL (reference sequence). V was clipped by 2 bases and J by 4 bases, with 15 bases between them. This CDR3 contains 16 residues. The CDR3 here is CASSQLFRYGYNEQFF. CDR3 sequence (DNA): TGTGCCAGCAGCCAATTGTTTAGATATGGGTACAATGAGCAGTTCTTC.

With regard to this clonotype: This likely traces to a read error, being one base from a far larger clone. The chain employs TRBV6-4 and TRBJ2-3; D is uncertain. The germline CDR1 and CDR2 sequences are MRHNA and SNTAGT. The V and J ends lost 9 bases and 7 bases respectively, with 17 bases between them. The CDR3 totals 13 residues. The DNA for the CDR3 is TGTGCCAGTGCATTCGGGTGGGCAAATACGCAGTATTTT. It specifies CASAFGWANTQYF.

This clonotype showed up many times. CDR3 in amino acids: CASSFTGVYGYTF. The CDR3 DNA is TGTGCCAGCAGCTTTACAGGGGTCTATGGCTACACCTTC. The chain is built from TRBV5-4 and TRBJ1-2, with 7 nucleotides matching TRBD1. Per the germline V gene, CDR1 is SGHNT and CDR2 is YYREEE (reference sequence). V lost 2 bases, J lost 4 bases, and 2 bases stayed unmatched. This CDR3 is 13 amino acids long. Using reference TRBV5-4 and TRBJ1-2 for the parts outside the CDR3, the full variable domain is ETGVTQSPTHLIKTRGQQVTLRCSSQSGHNTVSWYQQALGQGPQFIFQYYREEENGRGNFPPRFSGLQFPNYSSELNVNALELDDSALYLCASSFTGVYGYTFGSGTRLTVV.